This T cell receptor (beta chain) stems from a study of shared clonotypes between healthy human individuals. CDR1 MDHEN and CDR2 SYDVKM come from the germline V gene. The CDR3 sequence is 16 residues long. Trimming removed 2 bases from V and 3 bases from J; junction bases left unmatched: 7. Original processing methods: ImmunoSEQ yielded junction-only sequences lacking quality scores, so filtering differed. Using immunoSEQ multiplex PCR, the repertoire was profiled, and TCRdb retains in-frame clones only, with some absent. The D gene and trimming were derived from the DNA, and the V and J assignments and clone size from that table. This table has about 1,800,000 clones, about 95% appearing once. Naive CD8 cells lacked CD45RO, underwent positive selection for CCR7 and left out terminally differentiated effector memory CD45RA+ cells. Those who donated, Caucasian adults without exception, all lived in Nashville, Tennessee.

The chain joins TRBV28 to TRBJ1-5; 7 nucleotides match TRBD1. The specimen sequenced was naive CD8+ T cells sorted from blood. This clonotype originated in a man in his late teens or twenties in good health. CDR3 residues: CASSLPPTGHNQPQHF. CDR3 nucleotides: TGTGCCAGCAGTTTACCGCCGACAGGGCACAATCAGCCCCAGCATTTT.